This T cell receptor beta chain was profiled in a study of cytomegalovirus exposure and HLA in healthy donors. Looking at the study overall: Earlier results showed 117 million unique TCR beta sequences derived from about 179 million T cells. Overall study results and limits: Diagnosis of cytomegalovirus status made by the classifier reportedly showed high specificity and sensitivity.

The trim removed 7 bases at V and 0 bases at J, leaving 9 bases unmatched. Germline V gene sequence: CDR1 SGHAT, CDR2 FQNNGV. The CDR3 spans 17 residues. As concerns this clone: The antigen is undetermined.

It was with 60 Vbeta and 13 Jbeta primers that the PCR ran. Using immunoSEQ multiplex PCR, the repertoire was profiled, and TCRdb retains in-frame clones only, with some absent. Here the sample spans fewer than 75,000 clones, 75% being singletons. This TCR derives from a man aged 65 to 79 in good health and CMV-seronegative. Sequencing was carried out using PBMCs. The gene calls are TRBV11-2 and TRBJ2-6; 7 nucleotides align to TRBD1. CDR3 in DNA: TGTGCCAGCACCCTCAGGGGGAGCGTCTCTGGGGCCAACGTCCTGACTTTC. Its translation is CASTLRGSVSGANVLTF.